Presented here are 11 T cell receptor beta chains from one specimen sequenced in a study of cytomegalovirus exposure and HLA in healthy donors. Vbeta (60) and Jbeta (13) primers were used in the PCR. Data came from immunoSEQ multiplex PCR; TCRdb stores just in-frame clones and leaves some out. The table records 95,000 to 100,000 clones, roughly four fifths of them present only once. The sequencing sample was made of PBMCs. These receptor sequences come from a man in his fifties or sixties in good health and CMV-seronegative.

This clone was detected a few times. This sequence joins TRBV7-9 and TRBJ2-7; the D is unclear. The CDR3 loop spans 13 amino acids. CDR1 is SEHNR, CDR2 FQNEAQ, per germline (reference sequence). V was cut by 5 bases and J by 7 bases, with 15 bases left in between. This CDR3 reads CASSQGGHQEQYF. CDR3 nucleotide sequence: TGTGCCAGCAGCCAAGGCGGTCACCAGGAGCAGTACTTC.

The chain joins TRBV19 to TRBJ1-5; D call uncertain. Germline lookup yields CDR1 LNHDA and CDR2 SQIVND (reference sequence). The V gene lost 7 bases and the J gene lost 0 bases, with 10 bases spanning the gap. There are 14 residues in the CDR3. The CDR3: CASTDVNSNQPQHF. Here the CDR3 DNA reads TGTGCCAGTACAGATGTGAATAGCAATCAGCCCCAGCATTTT.

The chain combines TRBV5-1 with TRBJ2-7, with 7 bases identical to TRBD1. Germline V gene sequence: CDR1 SGHRS, CDR2 YFSETQ. Trimming took 7 bases from V and 1 from J; bases not matched to a gene: 5. This CDR3 is 13 amino acids long. The CDR3 loop is CASGTGDSYEQYF. The CDR3 DNA sequence: TGCGCCAGCGGCACAGGGGATTCCTACGAGCAGTACTTC.

The V call is TRBV18, the J call TRBJ2-5, with 8 bases matching TRBD2. V was clipped by 4 bases and J by 4 bases; unmatched bases: 8. Germline CDR1 is KGHSH and CDR2 is LQKENI. CDR3 length: 15 residues. Here the CDR3 reads CASSLNRAGGETQYF. In nucleotides, the CDR3 is TGTGCCAGCTCACTCAACAGGGCGGGAGGAGAGACCCAGTACTTC.

This clone was seen only a few times. This chain connects TRBV9 to TRBJ2-7; 14 bases align to TRBD2. This CDR3 contains 16 residues. Germline CDR1 is SGDLS and CDR2 is YYNGEE. V gave up 3 bases and J gave up 3 bases; unmatched junction bases: 5. The CDR3 DNA is TGTGCCAGCAGCGCAAGACTAGCGGGGGGGCACTACGAGCAGTACTTC. Amino acids: CASSARLAGGHYEQYF.

This chain joins TRBV9 and TRBJ2-1; D may be TRBD2 (6 bases). V was clipped by 3 bases and J by 5 bases, with 15 bases between them. CDR1 is SGDLS, CDR2 YYNGEE, per germline. CDR3 length equals 15 residues. CDR3 residues: CASSAVARGDNEQFF. CDR3 nucleotides: TGTGCCAGCAGCGCTGTCGCGCGGGGAGACAATGAGCAGTTCTTC.

In regard to this clone: Other DNA sequences within the sample encode an identical CDR3. The CDR3 DNA reads TGTGCCACCAGCAGGGACAGGGAGGAGACCCAGTACTTC. Translation: CATSRDREETQYF. The rearrangement uses TRBV15 and TRBJ2-5; TRBD1 matches 8 bases. The CDR3 is made up of 13 amino acids. Trimming cost V 3 bases and J 5 bases; bases outside gene matches: 2. Germline CDR1 and CDR2: LNHNV and YYDKDF (reference sequence).

CDR3: CAWSNRGLEAFF. CDR3 nucleotide sequence: TGTGCCTGGAGTAACAGGGGTTTAGAAGCTTTCTTT. The rearrangement links TRBV30 to TRBJ1-1; 7 positions agree with TRBD1. Unmatched junction bases numbered 5, after V lost 2 bases and J lost 8 bases. The V gene's germline CDR1 is GTSNPN and CDR2 SVGIG (reference sequence). This CDR3 is built from 12 residues. The complete variable domain, with remaining parts taken from reference TRBV30 and TRBJ1-1, reads SQTIHQWPATLVQPVGSPLSLECTVEGTSNPNLYWYRQAAGRGLQLLFYSVGIGQISSEVPQNLSASRPQDRQFILSSKKLLLSDSGFYLCAWSNRGLEAFFGQGTRLTVV.

This sequence joins TRBV6-6 and TRBJ1-1; weak D call: TRBD1 (6 bases). Germline lookup yields CDR1 MNHNY and CDR2 SVGAGI (reference sequence). The CDR3 covers 13 residues. The V gene lost 4 bases and the J gene lost 5 bases, with 11 bases spanning the gap. CDR3 bases: TGTGCCAGCAGTTTAAAGACAGGAACTGAAGCTTTCTTT. Translation gives CASSLKTGTEAFF.

The genes are TRBV5-8 and TRBJ2-1; 8 bases agree with TRBD1. The trim removed 4 bases at V and 3 bases at J, leaving 9 bases unmatched. There are 16 residues in the CDR3. Germline lookup yields CDR1 SGHTS and CDR2 YDEGEE. The CDR3 protein is CASSIETGVIYNEQFF. CDR3 coding DNA: TGTGCCAGCAGCATAGAGACAGGGGTCATCTACAATGAGCAGTTCTTC.

The V and J genes are TRBV18 and TRBJ1-5; TRBD1 matches 7 bases. CDR1 and CDR2 (germline): KGHSH, LQKENI. The junction had 8 bases not matched to a gene; V was cut back by 4 bases and J by 5 bases. The CDR3 consists of 15 residues. CDR3 amino acids: CASSLAAGGDQPQHF. The CDR3 DNA is TGTGCCAGCTCACTGGCCGCAGGGGGAGATCAGCCCCAGCATTTT.